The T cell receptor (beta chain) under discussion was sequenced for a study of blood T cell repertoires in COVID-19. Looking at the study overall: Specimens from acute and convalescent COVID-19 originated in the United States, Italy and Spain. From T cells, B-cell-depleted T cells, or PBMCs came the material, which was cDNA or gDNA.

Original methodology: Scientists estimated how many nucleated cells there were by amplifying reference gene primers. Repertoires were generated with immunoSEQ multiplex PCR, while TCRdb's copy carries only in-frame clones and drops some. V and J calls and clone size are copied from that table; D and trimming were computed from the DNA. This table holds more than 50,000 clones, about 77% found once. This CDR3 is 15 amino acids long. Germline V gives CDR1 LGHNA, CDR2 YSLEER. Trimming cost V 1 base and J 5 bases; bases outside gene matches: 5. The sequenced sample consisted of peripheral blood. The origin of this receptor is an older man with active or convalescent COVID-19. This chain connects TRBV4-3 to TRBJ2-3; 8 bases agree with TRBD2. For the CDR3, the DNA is TGCGCCAGCAGCCAAGTTTCCGGGGGGGTAGATACGCAGTATTTT. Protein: CASSQVSGGVDTQYF.